The T cell receptor (beta chain) described here comes from a study of a mutant IDH1 vaccine in newly diagnosed glioma. Study background: Vaccinations, eight in total, occurred in weeks 1, 3, 5, 7, 11, 15, 19, 23.

Study-wide results and caveats: Induction of immune responses by the vaccine occurred in more than 85% of patients.

The time point is: week 11, during vaccination. Doses of 300 ug of mutant IDH1 20-mer peptide were given with topical imiquimod. Sequencing used immunoSEQ multiplex PCR; TCRdb keeps in-frame clones, though not all of them. The repertoire holds 57,000 or so clones, with 84% as singletons. Regarding this clone: What it binds is unknown.

Per the germline V gene, CDR1 is LGHNA and CDR2 is YSLEER. The V and J ends lost 0 bases and 4 bases respectively, with 13 bases between them. CDR3 length equals 16 residues. The sequences come from PBMCs, collected from a glioma patient whose treatment included an IDH1 peptide vaccine. V usage is TRBV4-3 and J usage is TRBJ2-1; no firm D call. This clonotype was obtained from a man between 25 and 39 years old with glioma. CDR3 loop: CASSQDLQPPYNEQFF. CDR3 nucleotides: TGCGCCAGCAGCCAAGATCTGCAGCCTCCTTACAATGAGCAGTTCTTC.